Sequencing of this T cell receptor (beta chain) was carried out in a study of monozygotic twins with inflammatory bowel disease. Template switching appended UMIs that held a 6-nucleotide sample barcode. TCRdb reprocessed the 5' RACE reads and stores each CDR3 protein as one record, lacking DNA. This repertoire comprises 300,000 to 350,000 distinct CDR3 sequences; its ten largest clones make up 2% to 2.5%. The germline V gene encodes CDR1 MGHRA and CDR2 YSYEKL. The CDR3 totals 15 residues. The sequence came from a human donor with ulcerative colitis or Crohn's disease, or a healthy co-twin of an affected twin (not recorded which). The chain uses TRBV4-1 and TRBJ2-1; TCRdb's D call, TRBD2, is unchecked because there is no DNA. The sequencing input was blood. The CDR3 sequence: CASSQDGWEDTEQFF.